The 7 T cell receptor beta chains presented below share a single source sample, sequenced in a study of cytomegalovirus exposure and HLA in healthy donors (dated by TCRdb to 2017 to 2019). The library was prepared using the immunoSEQ multiplex PCR assay. For the multiplex PCR, a mixture combining 60 forward primers for TCR Vbeta segments and 13 reverse primers for TCR Jbeta segments was used. Entries here come from immuneACCESS through TCRdb and include only in-frame sequences with V and J called. Some clones fail to appear in such tables; in the studies checked, an unresolved V gene covers under half of the shortfall, and the cause of the remainder is unknown. This sample holds approximately 130,000 clones; around 82% were observed only once. In total, the top ten clones hold around 1.2% of the sample. Sequencing was carried out using PBMCs. Receptors were obtained from a man in his forties or fifties in good health and CMV-seronegative.

The chain couples TRBV6-5 to TRBJ1-4; 9 bases are shared with TRBD1. J was trimmed by 7 bases and V by 5 bases; bases with no gene match: 8. Germline CDR1 and CDR2: MNHEY and SVGAGI. This CDR3 has 15 amino acids. The CDR3 DNA reads TGTGCCAGCAGTCCTGGGACAGGGATTTTTGAAAAACTGTTTTTT. This codes for CASSPGTGIFEKLFF.

The rearrangement links TRBV6-1 to TRBJ1-1; D may be TRBD1 (6 bases). The CDR3 consists of 15 residues. V was shortened by 1 base and J by 4 bases, with 13 bases between the two germline ends. CDR1 and CDR2 from the germline V gene are MNHNS and SASEGT. CDR3 residues: CASSEEGGVSTEAFF. In DNA form, the CDR3 reads TGTGCCAGCAGTGAAGAGGGGGGGGTAAGCACTGAAGCTTTCTTT.

The chain uses TRBV10-3 and TRBJ2-2; 9 nucleotides line up with TRBD1. In germline, CDR1 is ENHRY, CDR2 SYGVKD. The CDR3 is 16 residues long. The V and J ends lost 4 bases and 4 bases, in that order; junction bases with no gene match: 7. CDR3 DNA sequence: TGTGCCATCAGTGGGGGGACAGGGAGTATCACCGGGGAGCTGTTTTTT. Amino acids: CAISGGTGSITGELFF.

J is TRBJ2-3 and V is TRBV4-3, with D tentatively TRBD1 (5 bases). Trimming removed 3 bases from V and 3 bases from J, with 10 bases in between. Per germline, CDR1 LGHNA and CDR2 YSLEER. The CDR3 has 14 residues. The CDR3 DNA is TGCGCCAGCAGCCAGACAGTAACAACAGATACGCAGTATTTT. Translated: CASSQTVTTDTQYF.

This chain uses TRBV5-8 with TRBJ2-1; D perhaps matches TRBD2 (6 bases). This CDR3 contains 13 residues. Germline CDR1 SGHTS, CDR2 YDEGEE. Trimming removed 6 bases from V and 5 bases from J, with 12 bases in between. This CDR3 reads CASTRGGNNEQFF. The CDR3, as DNA: TGTGCCAGCACCCGTGGAGGGAACAATGAGCAGTTCTTC.

The J gene is TRBJ2-2, the V gene TRBV30, with a possible D match to TRBD2 (5 bases). The CDR3 has 14 residues. Looked up from germline, CDR1 is GTSNPN and CDR2 is SVGIG (reference sequence). Trimming stripped 0 bases from V and 3 bases from J, with 8 bases between. CDR3 region: CAWSVGLYTGELFF. The CDR3 DNA sequence: TGTGCCTGGAGTGTAGGACTCTACACCGGGGAGCTGTTTTTT.

V and J are TRBV21-1 and TRBJ1-1; the table's D call TRBD1 went unverified against the DNA. TRBV21-1 is termed a pseudogene. CDR3 length equals 14 residues. CDR3 bases: TGTGCCAGCAGCGGGGGACAGGGGAACACTGAAGCTTTCTTT. This codes for CASSGGQGNTEAFF.